The clone carrying this T cell receptor beta chain was recorded at least ten times. The target antigen is unknown. One entry per CDR3 protein, called by TCRdb with MiXCR from the 5' RACE reads. The table lists under 50,000 distinct CDR3 sequences, about 5.2% of them singletons. The time point here: sample taken at primary tumor resection. The entry originates in a study of spatial heterogeneity in lung cancer. Overall study findings and caveats: Tumor TCRs that were ubiquitous and expanded showed up in blood more at resection than follow-up.

The sample was PBMCs, taken at surgery. The TCR comes from a female donor with early-stage non-small cell lung cancer.

The CDR3 sequence is CASSLGTGSAETQYF. CDR3 DNA: TGTGCCAGCAGTCTCGGGACAGGGTCCGCGGAGACCCAGTACTTC. This sequence joins TRBV12-3 or TRBV12-4 and TRBJ2-5; 9 bases map to TRBD1. The trim removed 5 bases at V and 5 bases at J, leaving 9 bases unmatched. This CDR3 contains 15 residues.